The 20 T cell receptor beta chains below all came from one sample that was sequenced in a study of T cells in Graves' hyperthyroidism and ophthalmopathy. Amplification of TCR beta CDR3 regions was performed using RNA transcripts as template. The study used the HTBI primer set for a first-round RT-PCR of the TCR CDR3. MiXCR, applied by TCRdb to the multiplex PCR reads, yields one record per CDR3 protein. The sample records hundreds of thousands of distinct CDR3 sequences, roughly 20% being singletons. The sample consisted of blood. These receptors all come from a young man with Graves' ophthalmopathy.

This clonotype was seen only a few times. The chain recombines TRBV27 with TRBJ2-2; TRBD2 aligns across 9 bases. CDR1 is MNHEY and CDR2 is SMNVEV in the germline V gene (reference sequence). The V and J ends lost 1 base and 7 bases, in that order; junction bases with no gene match: 4. The CDR3 contains 15 residues. This CDR3 reads CASSLWTSAVGELFF. The CDR3 bases are TGTGCCAGCAGTTTATGGACTAGCGCAGTCGGGGAGCTGTTTTTT.

The table lists this clonotype with many counts. The junction and the germline gene differ at one end; a read error may be behind it. The V call is TRBV5-1, the J call TRBJ2-3; TRBD2 agrees at 10 bases. CDR3 length: 16 amino acids. Germline CDR1 is SGHRS and CDR2 is YFSETQ. CDR3 DNA: TGCGCCAGCAGCTTGCTGGCTAGCGGGAGCAAAGATACGCAGTATTTT. This sequence encodes CASSLLASGSKDTQYF.

This clonotype has ten or more counts. The chain links TRBV28 to TRBJ1-2; perhaps TRBD1 as D (5 bases). This CDR3 is built from 13 residues. Germline V lookup: CDR1 MDHEN, CDR2 SYDVKM. With 4 bases removed from V and 6 bases from J, the gap between germline ends came to 12 bases. CDR3 bases: TGTGCCAGCAGTTGGGGCCCTAGTGATGGCTACACCTTC. It yields the protein CASSWGPSDGYTF.

The chain uses TRBV20-1 and TRBJ2-7, with 8 bases lining up with TRBD2. V lost 1 base, J lost 2 bases, and 10 bases stayed unmatched. CDR3 size: 16 residues. Germline CDR1 is DFQATT and CDR2 is SNEGSKA (reference sequence). The CDR3 DNA sequence: TGCAGTGCTAGAGTATCTCTAGCGGGTCGAACCTACGAGCAGTACTTC. This encodes CSARVSLAGRTYEQYF.

The gene calls are TRBV5-5 and TRBJ2-7, with TRBD2 identical over 11 bases. Germline CDR1 is SGHKS and CDR2 is YYEKEE (reference sequence). The CDR3 runs 14 residues. The ends lost 6 bases at V and 6 bases at J; junction bases unmatched: 8. For the CDR3, the DNA is TGTGCCAGCACCTTAGCGGGAGGGCCCCCCGAGCAGTACTTC. It specifies CASTLAGGPPEQYF. Looking up the rest from reference TRBV5-5 and TRBJ2-7 gives the full variable domain: DAGVTQSPTHLIKTRGQQVTLRCSPISGHKSVSWYQQVLGQGPQFIFQYYEKEERGRGNFPDRFSARQFPNYSSELNVNALLLGDSALYLCASTLAGGPPEQYFGPGTRLTVT.

This clonotype occurred a few times. This chain links TRBV6-5 with TRBJ1-1; perhaps TRBD1 as D (5 bases). The CDR3 is 13 amino acids. Trimming stripped 1 base from V and 4 bases from J, with 7 bases between. The germline V gene encodes CDR1 MNHEY and CDR2 SVGAGI. The CDR3 protein is CASSYFGGTEAFF. In nucleotides, the CDR3 is TGTGCCAGCAGTTACTTCGGGGGCACTGAAGCTTTCTTT.

This clonotype has at least ten counts. This chain links TRBV3-1 with TRBJ1-3; perhaps TRBD1 as D (6 bases). Germline CDR1 is LGHDT and CDR2 is YNNKEL (reference sequence). The CDR3 contains 16 residues. V lost 1 base, J lost 0 bases, and 10 bases lay in between. The CDR3 nucleotides are TGTGCCAGCAGCCAAGGAACAGGGTACTCTGGAAACACCATATATTTT. Translating it yields CASSQGTGYSGNTIYF.

V is TRBV5-1 and J is TRBJ2-3; D ambiguous. CDR3 length: 15 amino acids. Germline CDR1 SGHRS, CDR2 YFSETQ. The V end lost 4 bases, the J end lost 0 bases, and 12 bases lay between the germline ends. The CDR3 spells CASSQERFSTDTQYF. The CDR3 bases are TGCGCCAGCAGCCAAGAGCGCTTTAGCACAGATACGCAGTATTTT.

The chain joins TRBV2 to TRBJ2-1; D tentatively reads TRBD1 or TRBD2 (5 bases each). The CDR3 length is 13 residues. The germline V gene encodes CDR1 SNHLY and CDR2 FYNNEI. V dropped 4 bases and J dropped 8 bases, with 12 bases sitting between them. The CDR3 DNA follows: TGTGCCAGCAGTGGATTCGGGGCCCATGAGCAGTTCTTC. This sequence encodes CASSGFGAHEQFF.

This clonotype appeared a few times. With a much larger clone just one base away, this may be a read error. V is TRBV11-2 and J is TRBJ2-3; maybe TRBD2 (6 bases). Germline V lookup: CDR1 SGHAT, CDR2 FQNNGV. CDR3 length: 16 residues. CDR3 coding DNA: TGTGCCGGCAGCTCCTTTAGCGGCAGTAGCACAGATACGCAGTATTTT. Its translation is CAGSSFSGSSTDTQYF.

This chain joins TRBV20-1 and TRBJ2-7; D is unclear. The length of the CDR3 is 14 residues. Per germline, CDR1 DFQATT and CDR2 SNEGSKA (reference sequence). The V end lost 1 base, the J end lost 3 bases, and 13 bases lay between the germline ends. The CDR3 reads CSARVVSMGYEQYF. CDR3 in DNA: TGCAGTGCTAGAGTTGTCTCGATGGGCTACGAGCAGTACTTC.

This clonotype came up many times. This chain links TRBV29-1 with TRBJ1-5; 7 nucleotides match TRBD1. Losses at the gene ends were 4 bases for V and 4 bases for J; bases not matched to a gene: 4. CDR1 and CDR2 from the germline V gene are SQVTM and ANQGSEA. The CDR3 totals 13 residues. CDR3 sequence: CSVGATGNQPQHF. As DNA, the CDR3 is TGCAGCGTTGGGGCGACAGGGAATCAGCCCCAGCATTTT. Supplemented by reference TRBV29-1 and TRBJ1-5, the full variable domain reads SAVISQKPSRDICQRGTSLTIQCQVDSQVTMMFWYRQQPGQSLTLIATANQGSEATYESGFVIDKFPISRPNLTFSTLTVSNMSPEDSSIYLCSVGATGNQPQHFGDGTRLSIL.

The genes are TRBV20-1 and TRBJ2-7; D uncertain. Germline V gene lookup returns CDR1 DFQATT and CDR2 SNEGSKA (reference sequence). Trimming left V 0 bases short and J 8 bases short, with 14 bases between. This CDR3 spans 13 amino acids. CDR3 region: CSARDSSRNQQYF. The CDR3 region has the DNA TGCAGTGCTAGAGATAGTTCGCGTAACCAGCAGTACTTC.

This clonotype was recorded many times. The rearrangement uses TRBV28 and TRBJ1-1, with D possibly matching TRBD1 (5 bases). Per the germline V gene, CDR1 is MDHEN and CDR2 is SYDVKM. The CDR3 is 15 amino acids. V lost 5 bases, J lost 10 bases, and 23 bases lay in between. Here the CDR3 reads CASSLLGGGSQGAFF. In DNA, the CDR3 is TGTGCCAGCAGTCTCTTAGGCGGGGGATCCCAAGGAGCTTTCTTT.

This clonotype occurred many times. The J gene is TRBJ1-2, the V gene TRBV28; 7 bases align to TRBD1. Germline trimming cut 8 bases from V and 8 bases from J; bases unmatched to any gene: 11. CDR1 is MDHEN, CDR2 SYDVKM, per germline. The CDR3 has 13 residues. The CDR3 reads CASLRQGGRGYTF. Here the CDR3 DNA reads TGTGCCAGCCTCAGACAGGGTGGGAGGGGCTACACCTTC.

The rearrangement links TRBV6-1 to TRBJ2-7; D unclear. The CDR3 extends over 14 amino acids. V was cut by 1 base and J by 9 bases, with 16 bases left in between. CDR1 and CDR2 (germline): MNHNS, SASEGT. CDR3 amino acids: CASSEEGRLNGQYF. The CDR3 nucleotides are TGTGCCAGCAGTGAAGAGGGTAGGTTGAACGGGCAGTACTTC.

V and J are TRBV7-9 and TRBJ2-3, with TRBD2 matching 7 bases. The CDR3 consists of 15 residues. From germline, CDR1 is SEHNR and CDR2 FQNEAQ (reference sequence). With V trimmed by 7 bases and J by 4 bases, 11 bases remained unmatched. For the CDR3, the DNA is TGTGCCAGCACCCCCTATGGGGGGGGGGCAGATACGCAGTATTTT. Translation: CASTPYGGGADTQYF.

The chain uses TRBV15 and TRBJ2-2; possible D gene TRBD2, 6 bases. The germline V gene encodes CDR1 LNHNV and CDR2 YYDKDF (reference sequence). CDR3 length equals 14 residues. V was trimmed by 4 bases and J by 1 base, leaving 7 bases between them. The CDR3 here is CATSMRGNTGELFF. The CDR3 DNA reads as TGTGCCACCAGCATGCGGGGGAACACCGGGGAGCTGTTTTTT.

This sequence joins TRBV5-6 and TRBJ1-3; D ambiguous. Between the trimmed V and J ends, which lost 0 bases and 3 bases, there was a span of 10 bases. The CDR3 length is 15 residues. CDR1 and CDR2 (germline): SGHDT, YYEEEE. CDR3 sequence (DNA): TGTGCCAGCAGCTTGGAGCGGACGTATGGAAACACCATATATTTT. Its protein product is CASSLERTYGNTIYF.

V is TRBV6-2 or TRBV6-3 and J is TRBJ2-3; the match to TRBD2 covers 7 bases. Per the germline V gene, CDR1 is MNHEY and CDR2 is SVGEGT. The CDR3 loop spans 17 amino acids. V lost 1 base and J lost 4; bases outside the gene matches: 11. The DNA for the CDR3 is TGTGCCAGCAGTTACTATCCTGGCGGGAGTTTAGCAGATACGCAGTATTTT. Its protein product is CASSYYPGGSLADTQYF.